These 9 T cell receptor beta chains were all obtained from the same sample, sequenced in a study of glioma-infiltrating T cells after dendritic cell vaccination listed by TCRdb under 2016. Library construction relied on the immunoSEQ multiplex PCR assay. Sourced from immuneACCESS, this table was stored by TCRdb with only in-frame sequences that have V and J called. A share of the clones is absent; for the studies checked, an unresolved V gene accounts for under half, and the remainder has no known explanation. The sample profile shows about 92,000 clones; 70% to 90% of them were found once. Jointly, the top ten make up 15% to 17% of the sample. This material consisted of blood, taken before dendritic cell vaccination. The receptors stem from a human donor with glioblastoma.

CDR3 protein: CASSLRGGGAGAMEGYTF. The DNA of the CDR3 is TGTGCCAGCAGCTTAAGAGGGGGTGGGGCAGGGGCTATGGAGGGCTACACCTTC. This chain uses TRBV7-8 with TRBJ1-2; D possibly corresponds to TRBD1 (6 bases). CDR1 is SGHVS, CDR2 FQNEAQ, per germline. The V end lost 2 bases, the J end lost 8 bases, and 27 bases lay between the germline ends. This CDR3 is built from 18 residues.

The chain uses TRBV6-6 and TRBJ1-1, with D unclear. The CDR3 length is 14 residues. V was shortened by 6 bases and J by 1 base, with 12 bases between the two germline ends. Germline lookup yields CDR1 MNHNY and CDR2 SVGAGI (reference sequence). In nucleotides, the CDR3 is TGTGCCAGCAGCAACCTCCCGGGGAACACTGAAGCTTTCTTT. Protein product: CASSNLPGNTEAFF.

As for this clone: Additional DNA sequences in this sample encode the identical CDR3. V is TRBV19 and J is TRBJ2-7, with D possibly TRBD1 on 6 matching bases. Trimming cost V 9 bases and J 3 bases, with 9 bases left between them. CDR1 is LNHDA, CDR2 SQIVND, per germline (reference sequence). The CDR3 is 11 residues long. The CDR3 region has the DNA TGTGCCAGCTCGACAGGCTACGAGCAGTACTTC. This sequence encodes CASSTGYEQYF. Looking up the rest from reference TRBV19 and TRBJ2-7 gives the full variable domain: DGGITQSPKYLFRKEGQNVTLSCEQNLNHDAMYWYRQDPGQGLRLIYYSQIVNDFQKGDIAEGYSVSREKKESFPLTVTSAQKNPTAFYLCASSTGYEQYFGPGTRLTVT.

This clone came up once. V and J are TRBV27 and TRBJ1-2; D not certain. Germline V gene lookup returns CDR1 MNHEY and CDR2 SMNVEV (reference sequence). Between the trimmed V and J ends, which lost 0 bases and 4 bases, there was a span of 9 bases. The CDR3 extends over 14 amino acids. CDR3 nucleotides: TGTGCCAGCAGTTTATCGAGCACCTCCTATGGCTACACCTTC. Its protein product is CASSLSSTSYGYTF.

The V gene is TRBV7-2, the J gene TRBJ2-3; D may be TRBD1 (6 bases). The CDR3 loop spans 16 amino acids. The V end was cut by 5 bases, the J end by 2 bases, with 17 bases between. Looked up from germline, CDR1 is SGHTA and CDR2 is FQGNSA. CDR3 DNA sequence: TGTGCCAGCAGCACCAGGACAGAATTAAACACAGATACGCAGTATTTT. It encodes CASSTRTELNTDTQYF.

This sequence joins TRBV6-5 and TRBJ1-2; 11 bases are shared with TRBD1. CDR1 and CDR2 from the germline V gene are MNHEY and SVGAGI. The CDR3 consists of 15 residues. Unmatched junction bases numbered 4, after V lost 5 bases and J lost 2 bases. DNA of the CDR3: TGTGCCAGCAGTGGACAGGGGGCGCCGAACTATGGCTACACCTTC. This codes for CASSGQGAPNYGYTF.

The chain links TRBV7-9 to TRBJ2-3; the D gene is possibly TRBD2 (5 bases). The CDR3 runs 14 residues. Trimming left V 0 bases short and J 9 bases short, with 13 bases between. The germline gives CDR1 SEHNR, CDR2 FQNEAQ (reference sequence). The CDR3: CASSLAGLADTQYF. The CDR3 nucleotides read TGTGCCAGCAGCTTAGCAGGACTTGCGGACACGCAGTATTTT. Full variable domain (rest looked up from reference TRBV7-9 and TRBJ2-3): DTGVSQNPRHKITKRGQNVTFRCDPISEHNRLYWYRQTLGQGPEFLTYFQNEAQLEKSRLLSDRFSAERPKGSFSTLEIQRTEQGDSAMYLCASSLAGLADTQYFGPGTRLTVL.

The count of this clone is one. V and J are TRBV30 and TRBJ2-2; D may be TRBD2 (6 bases). The CDR3 runs to 15 residues. Germline values: CDR1 GTSNPN, CDR2 SVGIG (reference sequence). V was clipped by 4 bases and J by 3 bases, with 15 bases between them. Here the CDR3 DNA reads TGTGCCTGGAAATGGTCGGGAGTAGACACCGGGGAGCTGTTTTTT. Translating gives CAWKWSGVDTGELFF.

This sequence joins TRBV15 and TRBJ1-5; TRBD1 is a possible D gene (6 bases). The germline V gene encodes CDR1 LNHNV and CDR2 YYDKDF (reference sequence). The CDR3 runs 17 residues. Trimming removed 5 bases at V and 7 bases at J, with 24 bases between. The chain's CDR3 is CATSEYRDKRSEQPQHF. As DNA, the CDR3 is TGTGCCACCAGCGAGTACCGGGACAAACGGTCGGAACAGCCCCAGCATTTT.